The 20 T cell receptor beta chains below were found in one sample sequenced in a study of CD4 T cells in relation to SARS-CoV-2 and coronaviruses. Only in-frame clones appear in the TCRdb table, and some are missing; sequencing was by immunoSEQ multiplex PCR. Seen here are tens of thousands of clones, approximately 78% observed once, and the top ten hold around 13%. Their antigen targets remain unknown. Unexposed donor CD4+ T cells date from about 2011-2018, before the COVID-19 pandemic. CD4+ T cells were isolated from the cells after about ten days of culture. Sequencing input: CD4+ T cells from PBMCs, cultured in vitro. The receptor set was obtained from a human donor in good health.

This clone was seen once. The CDR3 DNA is TGTGCCAGCAGCTTAGGACTAGCGGGAGTACAAGATACGCAGTATTTT. It yields the protein CASSLGLAGVQDTQYF. This chain links TRBV11-3 with TRBJ2-3, with TRBD2 matching over 12 bases. Germline loops: CDR1 SGHNT, CDR2 YENEEA. The CDR3 totals 16 residues. The ends lost 1 base at V and 5 bases at J; junction bases unmatched: 4.

This chain links TRBV5-4 with TRBJ2-7, with 11 bases fitting TRBD1. The CDR3 totals 15 residues. V dropped 4 bases and J dropped 3; count of bases not matched to a gene: 6. Germline V gene sequence: CDR1 SGHNT, CDR2 YYREEE (reference sequence). CDR3: CASSHTGTGGYEQYF. For the CDR3, the DNA is TGTGCCAGCAGCCATACCGGGACAGGGGGCTACGAGCAGTACTTC.

This clone appeared a few times. V and J are TRBV7-2 and TRBJ2-7; D is unresolved. This CDR3 spans 12 amino acids. Germline V gene lookup returns CDR1 SGHTA and CDR2 FQGNSA. The V end lost 5 bases, the J end lost 2 bases, and 7 bases lay between the germline ends. The CDR3 loop reads CASSLSTYEQYF. CDR3 nucleotide sequence: TGTGCCAGCAGCCTTTCTACCTACGAGCAGTACTTC. The variable domain in full, completed from reference TRBV7-2 and TRBJ2-7, reads GAGVSQSPSNKVTEKGKDVELRCDPISGHTALYWYRQSLGQGLEFLIYFQGNSAPDKSGLPSDRFSAERTGGSVSTLTIQRTQQEDSAVYLCASSLSTYEQYFGPGTRLTVT.

This clone was counted only a few times. The chain employs TRBV12-3 or TRBV12-4 and TRBJ1-3; unclear D gene. The V and J ends lost 6 bases and 0 bases respectively, with 6 bases between them. The CDR3 covers 13 residues. The CDR3: CASRRSSGNTIYF. CDR3 bases: TGTGCCAGCAGACGGAGCTCTGGAAACACCATATATTTT.

V gene TRBV29-1 combines with J gene TRBJ1-1, with D possibly TRBD1 on 6 matching bases. This CDR3 spans 14 amino acids. Germline loops: CDR1 SQVTM, CDR2 ANQGSEA. The V end was cut by 2 bases, the J end by 5 bases, with 15 bases between. CDR3 sequence reads: CSVERSGAGTEAFF. CDR3 bases: TGCAGCGTTGAACGGTCAGGGGCCGGGACTGAAGCTTTCTTT.

The chain has TRBV28 and TRBJ1-5, with D possibly TRBD1 on 6 matching bases. There are 15 residues in the CDR3. Germline CDR1 is MDHEN and CDR2 is SYDVKM. Trimming took off 7 bases at V and 2 bases at J, with 15 bases between the two ends. CDR3 DNA sequence: TGTGCCAGCACGCCAATGCCAGGGGGCAATCAGCCCCAGCATTTT. It codes for CASTPMPGGNQPQHF.

This clone was seen once. This chain joins TRBV19 and TRBJ1-1; 8 bases match TRBD1. V lost 8 bases, J lost 4 bases, and 9 bases stayed unmatched. Germline-derived CDR1 and CDR2 are LNHDA and SQIVND (reference sequence). This CDR3 comprises 14 residues. CDR3 in DNA: TGTGCCAGTTCTTTCGACAGGGGTCGCACTGAAGCTTTCTTT. Protein: CASSFDRGRTEAFF.

The V and J genes are TRBV6-5 and TRBJ2-7; unclear D gene. V was clipped by 0 bases and J by 4 bases, with 7 bases between them. This CDR3 contains 13 residues. The germline V gene has CDR1 MNHEY and CDR2 SVGAGI. The CDR3 reads CASSYSRLYEQYF. The DNA for the CDR3 is TGTGCCAGCAGTTACTCGAGGCTGTACGAGCAGTACTTC.

The count of this clone is one. The chain is built from TRBV28 and TRBJ1-4, with a weak D call TRBD1 (6 bases). Trimming cost V 8 bases and J 7 bases, with 14 bases left between them. The CDR3 consists of 13 residues. CDR1 MDHEN and CDR2 SYDVKM come from the germline V gene. CDR3 nucleotide sequence: TGTGCCAGCGCACGGACAGTGCGTGAAAAACTGTTTTTT. This codes for CASARTVREKLFF.

This clone appeared once. The J gene is TRBJ2-3, the V gene TRBV10-3; D possibly corresponds to TRBD2 (6 bases). This CDR3 has 17 amino acids. Trimming stripped 6 bases from V and 0 bases from J, with 19 bases between. Germline CDR1 and CDR2: ENHRY and SYGVKD. For the CDR3, the DNA is TGTGCCATCAGCCCCCGGGTGGGTAGCGGTAGCACAGATACGCAGTATTTT. It translates to CAISPRVGSGSTDTQYF.

This clone came up a few times. The chain carries TRBV11-2 and TRBJ1-1; D gene unclear. Germline lookup yields CDR1 SGHAT and CDR2 FQNNGV. Trimming left V 2 bases short and J 2 bases short, with 6 bases between. This CDR3 is built from 13 residues. CDR3 in amino acids: CASSLSANTEAFF. In DNA form, the CDR3 reads TGTGCCAGCAGCTTAAGCGCAAACACTGAAGCTTTCTTT.

The V call is TRBV5-1, the J call TRBJ2-3; D may be TRBD1 (5 bases). V lost 0 bases, J lost 5 bases, and 13 bases lay in between. CDR3 length: 15 amino acids. The V gene's germline CDR1 is SGHRS and CDR2 YFSETQ. CDR3: CASSLGGGERDTQYF. The CDR3 nucleotides are TGCGCCAGCAGCTTGGGGGGCGGAGAGAGAGATACGCAGTATTTT.

The chain links TRBV24-1 to TRBJ2-1; TRBD1 matches at 8 bases. This CDR3 has 16 amino acids. V was pared by 4 bases and J by 0 bases, with 4 bases of the junction left unmatched. Germline V gene data show CDR1 as KGHDR and CDR2 as SFDVKD. The CDR3 region has the DNA TGTGCCACCAGTGACGACAGGGGAAGCTCCTACAATGAGCAGTTCTTC. Protein sequence: CATSDDRGSSYNEQFF.

This chain joins TRBV4-1 and TRBJ1-2; D is perhaps TRBD1 (6 bases). V gave up 1 base and J gave up 7 bases, with 16 bases separating them. The CDR3 spans 15 residues. The germline gives CDR1 MGHRA, CDR2 YSYEKL. The DNA for the CDR3 is TGCGCCAGCAGCCAAGTTTACAGGGAGGGAGTTGGCTACACCTTC. Translating it yields CASSQVYREGVGYTF.

This CDR3 is CASSSALAGGRNEQFF. For the CDR3, the DNA is TGCGCCAGCAGCTCGGCCCTAGCGGGAGGAAGGAATGAGCAGTTCTTC. The chain has TRBV5-1 and TRBJ2-1; TRBD2 aligns across 11 bases. The CDR3 runs to 16 residues. CDR1 and CDR2 from the germline V gene are SGHRS and YFSETQ. Losses at the gene ends were 3 bases for V and 7 bases for J; bases not matched to a gene: 9.

V and J are TRBV19 and TRBJ1-4; 9 nucleotides agree with TRBD1. Germline CDR1 reads LNHDA; CDR2 reads SQIVND (reference sequence). Trimming cost V 3 bases and J 8 bases; bases outside gene matches: 7. The CDR3 extends over 15 amino acids. The chain's CDR3 is CASSMATGGEEKLFF. In DNA, the CDR3 is TGTGCCAGTAGTATGGCCACAGGGGGCGAAGAAAAACTGTTTTTT. Looking up the rest from reference TRBV19 and TRBJ1-4 gives the full variable domain: DGGITQSPKYLFRKEGQNVTLSCEQNLNHDAMYWYRQDPGQGLRLIYYSQIVNDFQKGDIAEGYSVSREKKESFPLTVTSAQKNPTAFYLCASSMATGGEEKLFFGSGTQLSVL.

This chain links TRBV6-2 or TRBV6-3 with TRBJ2-1; D gene unclear. V lost 0 bases to trimming and J lost 12 bases, with 12 bases between them. Germline CDR1 reads MNHEY; CDR2 reads SVGEGT. The CDR3 extends over 13 amino acids. The CDR3 loop is CASSYSSSQTQFF. The CDR3 bases are TGTGCCAGCAGTTACTCGTCGTCCCAGACGCAGTTCTTC.

The chain employs TRBV5-6 and TRBJ2-3; D is possibly TRBD1 or TRBD2 (5 bases each). From germline, CDR1 is SGHDT and CDR2 YYEEEE. Deletions cut 2 bases from V and 4 bases from J, with 20 bases between. CDR3 length: 17 amino acids. The CDR3 spells CASSLAFRAMGADTQYF. The CDR3 DNA is TGTGCCAGCAGCTTAGCTTTTCGTGCGATGGGGGCAGATACGCAGTATTTT.

The rearrangement links TRBV6-6 to TRBJ2-2, with TRBD2 matching over 14 bases. Germline V gene data show CDR1 as MNHNY and CDR2 as SVGAGI (reference sequence). The CDR3 sequence is 20 residues long. V was clipped by 6 bases and J by 5 bases; unmatched bases: 17. The DNA of the CDR3 is TGTGCCAGCAGCCACCCTGCGACTAGCGGGAGGGCCGGGGAAACCGGGGAGCTGTTTTTT. Translation: CASSHPATSGRAGETGELFF.

This rearrangement joins TRBV19 to TRBJ1-5; TRBD1 agrees at 8 bases. The germline V gene has CDR1 LNHDA and CDR2 SQIVND (reference sequence). V shed 7 bases and J 6 bases; nucleotides not matched to a gene: 8. The CDR3 has 14 residues. The CDR3 here is CASNPGQDGQPQHF. The CDR3, as DNA: TGTGCCAGTAACCCGGGACAGGACGGTCAGCCCCAGCATTTT.